This entry describes one T cell receptor beta chain. Its antigen is still unknown. The table came from immunoSEQ multiplex PCR; TCRdb's copy has only in-frame clones and leaves some out. Here the sample spans some 33,000 clones, approximately 50% being singletons. The data originate from a study of a mutant IDH1 vaccine in newly diagnosed glioma. General observations from the study: Apparently unrelated to pseudoprogression were changes in the top peripheral T cell clonotypes.

Time point specified: week 5, during vaccination. The vaccine gave 300 ug of a 20-mer mutant IDH1 peptide subcutaneously per dose. This TCR was recovered from a woman under 30 with glioma. The sample in question was PBMCs, obtained from a glioma patient whose treatment included an IDH1 peptide vaccine.

CDR3 in DNA: TGCAGCGTCCCCAGAAACACTGAAGCTTTCTTT. As protein: CSVPRNTEAFF. The chain is built from TRBV29-1 and TRBJ1-1; D gene uncertain. V shed 6 bases and J shed 2 bases, with 7 bases lying between them. In germline, CDR1 is SQVTM, CDR2 ANQGSEA. The CDR3 runs 11 residues.